This T cell receptor (beta chain) was recovered during a study of CD8+ T cells in alopecia areata. Treatment given: oral pan-JAK inhibitor, 5-10 mg twice daily. Both peripheral blood and punch biopsies of lesional scalp skin were obtained from patients who had alopecia areata. Separation by sorting yielded CD4+ and CD8+ T cells from PBMCs. Per the germline V gene, CDR1 is GTSNPN and CDR2 is SVGIG (reference sequence). Trimming cost V 2 bases and J 1 base, with 2 bases left between them. This CDR3 is 11 amino acids long. In each case, RNA was isolated and then reverse transcribed into cDNA as the sequencing template. TCRdb's copy holds only in-frame clones and misses some; the assay was immunoSEQ multiplex PCR. This repertoire shows about 160,000 clones, about three fifths found once; its top ten account for roughly 0.85%.

The specimen was CD4+ T cells sorted from blood, collected at week 4, from a patient treated with tofacitinib. This sequence originates from a human donor with alopecia areata. This chain joins TRBV30 and TRBJ1-1; D unclear. For the CDR3, the DNA is TGTGCCTGGAGTAAGAACACTGAAGCTTTCTTT. This translates into CAWSKNTEAFF.